This passage covers 13 T cell receptor beta chains from one sample sequenced in a study of early T cells in non-severe SARS-CoV-2 infection. TCRdb used MiXCR to reprocess the 5' RACE reads, holding one entry per CDR3 protein. The sample consists of roughly 100,000 distinct CDR3 sequences, around 12% of them appearing once. The sample here was whole blood, taken at baseline. Receptors originate from an adult who was a healthcare worker with PCR-confirmed SARS-CoV-2 infection or an uninfected control (not recorded which).

The V and J genes are TRBV2 and TRBJ2-5; D remains unclear. The V gene lost 1 base and the J gene lost 7 bases, with 10 bases spanning the gap. Germline values: CDR1 SNHLY, CDR2 FYNNEI. The CDR3 runs to 13 residues. CDR3 residues: CASSEDGPGTQYF. CDR3 sequence (DNA): TGTGCCAGCAGTGAAGATGGCCCAGGGACCCAGTACTTC.

This clonotype was recorded at least ten times. The rearrangement links TRBV10-2 to TRBJ2-3, with a tentative D call TRBD1 (6 bases). The V end lost 8 bases, the J end lost 0 bases, and 15 bases lay between the germline ends. Germline values: CDR1 WSHSY, CDR2 SAAADI. This CDR3 region has 15 residues. In DNA form, the CDR3 reads TGCGCCAGCTATCAGGGGAAGAGGAGCACAGATACGCAGTATTTT. Protein: CASYQGKRSTDTQYF.

The rearrangement joins TRBV5-1 to TRBJ2-1; 12 bases are a match to TRBD2. Germline lookup yields CDR1 SGHRS and CDR2 YFSETQ. After removal of 0 bases from V and 0 bases from J, the junction contained 19 bases not matched to a gene. The CDR3 contains 23 residues. The CDR3 nucleotides read TGCGCCAGCAGCTTGGTCGCAGGGAACACACTAGCGGGGGGCCCAAGCTCCTACAATGAGCAGTTCTTC. Residues: CASSLVAGNTLAGGPSSYNEQFF.

This clonotype was counted ten times or more. The chain joins TRBV9 to TRBJ1-2; D uncertain. The germline gives CDR1 SGDLS, CDR2 YYNGEE. The CDR3 is 14 amino acids. V was cut by 4 bases and J by 2 bases, with 12 bases left in between. The DNA for the CDR3 is TGTGCCAGCAGCCCCCGAGGAGGGAACTATGGCTACACCTTC. Its translation: CASSPRGGNYGYTF. The full variable domain, rest sourced from reference TRBV9 and TRBJ1-2, is DSGVTQTPKHLITATGQRVTLRCSPRSGDLSVYWYQQSLDQGLQFLIQYYNGEERAKGNILERFSAQQFPDLHSELNLSSLELGDSALYFCASSPRGGNYGYTFGSGTRLTVV.

The rearrangement links TRBV12-3 or TRBV12-4 to TRBJ2-1, with 7 bases fitting TRBD1. V trimming: 1 base; J trimming: 10 bases; junction bases outside the gene matches: 7. CDR3 length equals 14 residues. CDR3 in amino acids: CASSLEGTEGEQFF. The CDR3 nucleotides read TGTGCCAGCAGTTTAGAGGGGACAGAAGGAGAGCAGTTCTTC.

The rearrangement joins TRBV6-5 to TRBJ2-3, with 11 nucleotides matching TRBD2. The CDR3 length is 18 residues. V lost 0 bases to trimming and J lost 2 bases; unmatched junction nucleotides: 7. Germline assignment: CDR1 MNHEY and CDR2 SVGAGI. The chain's CDR3 is CASSYSALAGVPTDTQYF. The DNA for the CDR3 is TGTGCCAGCAGTTACTCGGCACTAGCGGGGGTTCCCACAGATACGCAGTATTTT.

In this sample, this clonotype turned up many times. The CDR3 DNA reads as TGTGCCAGCAGGAACGTTCTCACCACTGAAGCTTTCTTT. Protein: CASRNVLTTEAFF. This rearrangement joins TRBV12-3 or TRBV12-4 to TRBJ1-1; no firm D call. The V gene lost 6 bases and the J gene lost 4 bases, with 12 bases spanning the gap. The CDR3 runs 13 residues.

The rearrangement links TRBV12-3 or TRBV12-4 to TRBJ2-7; D is ambiguous. The CDR3 covers 13 residues. Deletions cut 2 bases from V and 0 bases from J, with 5 bases between. The CDR3 loop is CASSLHVSYEQYF. As DNA, the CDR3 is TGTGCCAGCAGTTTACACGTCTCCTACGAGCAGTACTTC.

The V and J genes are TRBV19 and TRBJ2-1, with TRBD2 matching over 7 bases. The germline gives CDR1 LNHDA, CDR2 SQIVND (reference sequence). The CDR3 sequence is 15 residues long. V shed 5 bases and J 1 base; nucleotides not matched to a gene: 5. The CDR3 coding sequence is TGTGCCAGTAGTTTCGGCGGGAGATCCTACAATGAGCAGTTCTTC. This translates into CASSFGGRSYNEQFF.

The sample holds a few counts of this clonotype. This chain joins TRBV6-6 and TRBJ2-7; 11 nucleotides align to TRBD2. CDR3 length: 16 residues. Unmatched junction bases numbered 6, after V lost 0 bases and J lost 5 bases. Germline values: CDR1 MNHNY, CDR2 SVGAGI (reference sequence). The CDR3 DNA reads as TGTGCCAGCAGTTACTCAACTAGCGGGAGAATTAACGAGCAGTACTTC. This translates into CASSYSTSGRINEQYF.

Ten or more counts support this clonotype. The chain combines TRBV15 with TRBJ2-2, with D perhaps TRBD1 (5 bases). The CDR3 contains 16 residues. Between the trimmed V and J ends, which lost 5 bases and 7 bases, there was a span of 20 bases. Germline assignment: CDR1 LNHNV and CDR2 YYDKDF (reference sequence). The DNA for the CDR3 is TGTGCCACCAGCTGGGTCAAGGGGTCCGGAGTCGGGGAGCTGTTTTTT. Its protein product is CATSWVKGSGVGELFF.

In this sample, this clonotype turned up many times. This rearrangement joins TRBV28 to TRBJ2-4; TRBD1 or TRBD2 may be the D gene (6 bases each). The CDR3 length is 14 residues. Trimming removed 6 bases from V and 10 bases from J, with 19 bases in between. Per germline, CDR1 MDHEN and CDR2 SYDVKM. This chain's CDR3 is CASRGTGAGQIQYF. The CDR3 DNA is TGTGCCAGCAGAGGCACGGGGGCAGGACAGATTCAGTACTTC.

This clonotype showed up just a few times. The rearrangement joins TRBV29-1 to TRBJ2-3, with 8 nucleotides matching TRBD2. V shed 7 bases, J shed 6 bases, and the junction held 9 bases outside the gene matches. This CDR3 spans 13 amino acids. The germline CDR1 and CDR2 sequences are SQVTM and ANQGSEA. The chain's CDR3 is CSAGWLAGDTQYF. CDR3 DNA: TGCAGCGCTGGCTGGCTAGCGGGCGATACGCAGTATTTT.